The 12 T cell receptor beta chains below come from one sample, sequenced in a study of vaccination effects on CD4 cells after COVID-19. Within the ViraFEST assay, antigen-specific CD4+ T cells underwent expansion with viral peptide pools prior to sequencing. Cells that had been cultured for nine to eleven days were the source of isolated CD4+ T cells. Vaccine administered to participants consisted of two doses of either BNT162b2 or mRNA-1273. The data were produced by immunoSEQ multiplex PCR, yet TCRdb's version contains in-frame clones alone and is incomplete. The sample has roughly 68,000 clones; just under 75% are singletons. No cognate antigen is known for these TCRs. This material consisted of CD4+ T cells from PBMCs cultured with HCoV-229E spike peptides, taken after COVID-19 vaccination. These receptors came from a human donor who received a COVID-19 vaccine.

J is TRBJ1-6 and V is TRBV6-5, with a possible D match to TRBD1 (5 bases). V gave up 2 bases and J gave up 8 bases, with 10 bases separating them. The CDR3 contains 14 residues. CDR1 and CDR2 (germline): MNHEY, SVGAGI. The CDR3 protein is CASSYAGTHSPLHF. In DNA, the CDR3 is TGTGCCAGCAGTTACGCAGGGACTCATTCACCCCTCCACTTT.

The gene calls are TRBV6-6 and TRBJ2-5; D may be TRBD1 or TRBD2 (5 bases each). Trimming took off 6 bases at V and 4 bases at J, with 18 bases between the two ends. The germline V gene has CDR1 MNHNY and CDR2 SVGAGI (reference sequence). The CDR3 totals 15 residues. The CDR3 sequence: CASRLIRGVGETQYF. The CDR3 DNA sequence: TGTGCCAGCAGACTGATAAGGGGAGTCGGAGAGACCCAGTACTTC.

The rearrangement uses TRBV7-2 and TRBJ2-5, with D perhaps TRBD1 or TRBD2 (6 bases each). This CDR3 contains 14 residues. V gave up 3 bases and J gave up 5 bases, with 13 bases separating them. CDR1 is SGHTA, CDR2 FQGNSA, per germline. CDR3 sequence (DNA): TGTGCCAGCAGCTTTAGGGGGGCGGGGGAGACCCAGTACTTC. Protein product: CASSFRGAGETQYF.

This sequence joins TRBV12-3 or TRBV12-4 and TRBJ2-5; D not certain. The CDR3 is 13 residues long. V dropped 4 bases and J dropped 2 bases, with 8 bases sitting between them. CDR3 residues: CASSSDQQETQYF. The CDR3 DNA sequence: TGTGCCAGCAGTTCGGACCAACAAGAGACCCAGTACTTC.

CDR3 protein: CASSRVGSSNQPQHF. DNA of the CDR3: TGTGCCAGCTCACGAGTAGGCAGTAGCAATCAGCCCCAGCATTTT. This chain joins TRBV18 and TRBJ1-5; D is unresolved. V lost 4 bases and J lost 0, with 10 bases in between. The CDR3 totals 15 residues. Germline CDR1 reads KGHSH; CDR2 reads LQKENI.

The chain is built from TRBV5-5 and TRBJ2-2; the D is unclear. The V end was cut by 5 bases, the J end by 0 bases, with 11 bases between. The CDR3 totals 15 residues. CDR1 is SGHKS and CDR2 is YYEKEE in the germline V gene (reference sequence). The CDR3 here is CASSLQISNTGELFF. The CDR3 DNA sequence: TGTGCCAGCAGTCTTCAAATTTCGAACACCGGGGAGCTGTTTTTT.

V is TRBV5-8 and J is TRBJ2-3, with D perhaps assigned TRBD1 or TRBD2 (5 bases each). Trimming stripped 7 bases from V and 2 bases from J, with 14 bases between. Germline V gene lookup returns CDR1 SGHTS and CDR2 YDEGEE. There are 14 residues in the CDR3. For the CDR3, the DNA is TGTGCCAGCCCGGGGACGGCACTCACAGATACGCAGTATTTT. Protein sequence: CASPGTALTDTQYF.

The chain has TRBV11-1 and TRBJ2-3; 8 bases fit TRBD1. The V gene end was trimmed by 5 bases and the J gene end by 4 bases; junction bases not matched to a gene: 5. The CDR3 length is 14 residues. The germline V gene encodes CDR1 SGHAT and CDR2 FQDESV (reference sequence). CDR3 residues: CASSPDREADTQYF. CDR3 coding DNA: TGTGCCAGCAGCCCGGACAGGGAAGCAGATACGCAGTATTTT.

The CDR3 region is CASSVVGGYEQYV. The DNA of the CDR3 is TGTGCCAGCAGCGTGGTTGGTGGCTACGAGCAGTACGTC. The V gene is TRBV9, the J gene TRBJ2-7; D unresolved. Germline V gives CDR1 SGDLS, CDR2 YYNGEE. The CDR3 extends over 13 amino acids. V was clipped by 2 bases and J by 3 bases, with 9 bases between them.

This clone has more than one count but fewer than ten. V usage is TRBV18 and J usage is TRBJ2-7, with D unclear. Per the germline V gene, CDR1 is KGHSH and CDR2 is LQKENI. There are 15 residues in the CDR3. V was clipped by 2 bases and J by 3 bases, with 14 bases between them. This CDR3 reads CASSPSTTVFYEQYV. DNA for the CDR3: TGTGCCAGCTCACCAAGTACGACGGTATTCTACGAGCAGTACGTC.

The sample holds one count of this clone. The chain recombines TRBV5-1 with TRBJ2-3; D call uncertain. The germline gives CDR1 SGHRS, CDR2 YFSETQ. V shed 1 base and J shed 0 bases, with 12 bases lying between them. This CDR3 has 16 residues. The CDR3 here is CASSLKVFPSTDTQYF. Written as DNA, the CDR3 is TGCGCCAGCAGCTTGAAGGTCTTCCCGAGCACAGATACGCAGTATTTT.

CDR3 nucleotides: TGCGCCAGCAGCTTGGGACAGGGTAATGGCTACACCTTC. It encodes CASSLGQGNGYTF. J is TRBJ1-2 and V is TRBV5-1; TRBD1 agrees at 7 bases. Germline V gene data show CDR1 as SGHRS and CDR2 as YFSETQ. The CDR3 has 13 residues. V was clipped by 0 bases and J by 6 bases; unmatched bases: 2.